The clone carrying this T cell receptor (beta chain) is a singleton in its sample. The antigen is not known. This sample stems from a study of T cell responses to AZD1222 COVID-19 vaccine. Regarding the study as a whole: Spike was spanned by vaccine-associated CD4 TCRs, which were dominant at 160-218 and 743-854. Unmutated variant regions are reportedly targeted by nearly half of spike-specific TCRs.

Clones were sequenced by immunoSEQ multiplex PCR, and TCRdb holds only the in-frame ones, with some missing. Among 150,000 to 200,000 clones listed, under 95% were seen once. CDR1 is WNHNN and CDR2 is SYGVQD in the germline V gene (reference sequence). The length of the CDR3 is 15 residues. Trimming removed 0 bases at V and 0 bases at J, with 9 bases between. The receptor comes from an adult who received the AZD1222 COVID-19 vaccine. The sample consisted of peripheral blood, taken 28 days after the second AZD1222 dose. The chain joins TRBV10-1 to TRBJ2-7; no clear D. The CDR3 protein is CASSESTHLSYEQYF. Written as DNA, the CDR3 is TGCGCCAGCAGTGAGTCTACGCACCTCTCCTACGAGCAGTACTTC.